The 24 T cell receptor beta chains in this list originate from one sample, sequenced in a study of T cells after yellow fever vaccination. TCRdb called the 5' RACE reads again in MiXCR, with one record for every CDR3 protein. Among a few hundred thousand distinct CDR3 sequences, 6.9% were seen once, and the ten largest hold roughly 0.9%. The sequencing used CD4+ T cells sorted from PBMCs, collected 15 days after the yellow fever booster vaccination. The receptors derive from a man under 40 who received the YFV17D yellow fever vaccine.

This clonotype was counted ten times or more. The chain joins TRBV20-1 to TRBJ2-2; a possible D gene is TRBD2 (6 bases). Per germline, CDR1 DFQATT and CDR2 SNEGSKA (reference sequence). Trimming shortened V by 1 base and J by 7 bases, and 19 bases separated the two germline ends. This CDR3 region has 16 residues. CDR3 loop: CSARVAASGIGGELFF. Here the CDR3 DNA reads TGCAGTGCTAGAGTAGCGGCCTCGGGGATAGGCGGGGAGCTGTTTTTT.

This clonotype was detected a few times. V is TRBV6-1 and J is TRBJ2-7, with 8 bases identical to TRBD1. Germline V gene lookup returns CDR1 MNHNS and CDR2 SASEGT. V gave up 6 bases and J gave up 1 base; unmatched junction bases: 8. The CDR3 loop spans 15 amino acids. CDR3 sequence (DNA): TGTGCCAGCAGACCCGGACAGGGCGGGTCCTACGAGCAGTACTTC. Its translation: CASRPGQGGSYEQYF.

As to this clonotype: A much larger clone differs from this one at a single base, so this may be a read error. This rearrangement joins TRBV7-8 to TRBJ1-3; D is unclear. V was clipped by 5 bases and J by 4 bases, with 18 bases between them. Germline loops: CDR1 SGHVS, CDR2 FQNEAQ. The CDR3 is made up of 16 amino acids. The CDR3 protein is CASSQPSAGSGNTIYF. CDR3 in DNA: TGTGCCAGCAGCCAACCCTCCGCCGGGTCAGGAAACACCATATATTTT.

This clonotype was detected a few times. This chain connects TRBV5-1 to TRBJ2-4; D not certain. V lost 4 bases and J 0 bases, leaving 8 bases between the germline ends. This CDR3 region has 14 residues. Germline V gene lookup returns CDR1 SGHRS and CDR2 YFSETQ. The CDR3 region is CASSDNLAKNIQYF. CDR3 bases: TGCGCCAGCAGCGACAACCTAGCCAAAAACATTCAGTACTTC.

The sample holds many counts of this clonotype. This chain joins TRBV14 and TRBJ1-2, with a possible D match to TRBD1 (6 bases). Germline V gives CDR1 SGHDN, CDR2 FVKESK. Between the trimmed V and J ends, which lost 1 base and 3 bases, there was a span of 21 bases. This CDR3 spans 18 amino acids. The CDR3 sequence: CASSQGLRGRAGDYGYTF. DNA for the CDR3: TGTGCCAGCAGCCAAGGTCTCAGGGGACGCGCGGGAGACTATGGCTACACCTTC.

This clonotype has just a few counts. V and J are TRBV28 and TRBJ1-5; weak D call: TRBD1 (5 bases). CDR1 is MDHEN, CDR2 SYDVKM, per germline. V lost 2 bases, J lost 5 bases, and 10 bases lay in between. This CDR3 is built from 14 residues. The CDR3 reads CASSLVQVHQPQHF. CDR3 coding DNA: TGTGCCAGCAGTTTAGTACAGGTCCATCAGCCCCAGCATTTT.

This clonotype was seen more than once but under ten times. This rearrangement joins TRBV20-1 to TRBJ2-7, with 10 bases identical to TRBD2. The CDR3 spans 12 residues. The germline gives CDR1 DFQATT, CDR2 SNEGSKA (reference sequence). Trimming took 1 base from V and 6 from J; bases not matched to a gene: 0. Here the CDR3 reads CSARVAGGEQYF. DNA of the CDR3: TGCAGTGCTAGAGTAGCGGGGGGCGAGCAGTACTTC.

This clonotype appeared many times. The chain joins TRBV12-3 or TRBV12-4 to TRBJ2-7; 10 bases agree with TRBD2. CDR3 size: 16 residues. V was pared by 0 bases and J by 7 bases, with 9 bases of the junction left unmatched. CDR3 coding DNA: TGTGCCAGCAGTTTAGCTGGAGCGGGGGGGGTACGGGAGCAGTACTTC. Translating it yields CASSLAGAGGVREQYF.

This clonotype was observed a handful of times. CDR3: CSAIRRDTQYF. The CDR3 bases are TGCAGTGCGATAAGGAGAGATACGCAGTATTTT. V usage is TRBV20-1 and J usage is TRBJ2-3; D gene ambiguous. V was trimmed by 6 bases and J by 5 bases, leaving 9 bases between them. CDR3 length equals 11 residues. Germline CDR1 is DFQATT and CDR2 is SNEGSKA (reference sequence).

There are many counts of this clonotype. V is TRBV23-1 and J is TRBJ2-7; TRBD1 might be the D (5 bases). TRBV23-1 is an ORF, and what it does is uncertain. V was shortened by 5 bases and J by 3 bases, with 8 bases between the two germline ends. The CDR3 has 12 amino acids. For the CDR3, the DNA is TGCGCCAGCAGTTCTACAGGCTACGAGCAGTACTTC. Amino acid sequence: CASSSTGYEQYF.

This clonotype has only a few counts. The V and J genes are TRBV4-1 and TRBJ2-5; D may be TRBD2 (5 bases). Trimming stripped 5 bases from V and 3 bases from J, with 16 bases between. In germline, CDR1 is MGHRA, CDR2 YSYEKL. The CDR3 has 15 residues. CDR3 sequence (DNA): TGCGCCAGCAGCGATTCTCCGACTATTGAAGAGACCCAGTACTTC. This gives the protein CASSDSPTIEETQYF.

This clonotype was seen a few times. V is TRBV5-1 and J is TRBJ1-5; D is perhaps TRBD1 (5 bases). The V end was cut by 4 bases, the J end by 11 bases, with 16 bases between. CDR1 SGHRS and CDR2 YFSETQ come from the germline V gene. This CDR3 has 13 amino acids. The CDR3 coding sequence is TGCGCCAGCAGCCCCCCAATCATCAGGGCCCAGCATTTT. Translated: CASSPPIIRAQHF.

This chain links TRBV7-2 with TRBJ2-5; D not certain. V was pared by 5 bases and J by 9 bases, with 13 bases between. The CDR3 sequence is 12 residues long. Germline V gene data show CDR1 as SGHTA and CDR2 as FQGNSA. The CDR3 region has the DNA TGTGCCAGCAGCCCGGGCCCATCCCCCCAGTACTTC. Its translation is CASSPGPSPQYF. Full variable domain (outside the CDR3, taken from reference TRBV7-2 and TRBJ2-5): GAGVSQSPSNKVTEKGKDVELRCDPISGHTALYWYRQSLGQGLEFLIYFQGNSAPDKSGLPSDRFSAERTGGSVSTLTIQRTQQEDSAVYLCASSPGPSPQYFGPGTRLLVL.

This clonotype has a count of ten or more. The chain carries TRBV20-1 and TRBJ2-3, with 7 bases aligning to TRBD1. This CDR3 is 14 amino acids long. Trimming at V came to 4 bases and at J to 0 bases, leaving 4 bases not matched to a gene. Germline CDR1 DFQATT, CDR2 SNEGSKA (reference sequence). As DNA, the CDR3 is TGCAGTGCTACACAGGGGCCGAGCACAGATACGCAGTATTTT. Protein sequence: CSATQGPSTDTQYF.

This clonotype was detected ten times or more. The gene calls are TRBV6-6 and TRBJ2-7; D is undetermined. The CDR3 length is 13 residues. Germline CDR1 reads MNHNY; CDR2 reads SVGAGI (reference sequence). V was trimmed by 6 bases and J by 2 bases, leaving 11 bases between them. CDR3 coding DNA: TGTGCCAGCAGAAATTCTCAGACCTACGAGCAGTACTTC. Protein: CASRNSQTYEQYF.

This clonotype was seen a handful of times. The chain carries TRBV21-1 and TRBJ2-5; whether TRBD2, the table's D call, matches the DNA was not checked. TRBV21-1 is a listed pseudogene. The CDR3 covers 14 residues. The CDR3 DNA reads TGTGCCAGCAGCACGGGACTACGGAAAGAGACCCAGTACTTC. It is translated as CASSTGLRKETQYF.

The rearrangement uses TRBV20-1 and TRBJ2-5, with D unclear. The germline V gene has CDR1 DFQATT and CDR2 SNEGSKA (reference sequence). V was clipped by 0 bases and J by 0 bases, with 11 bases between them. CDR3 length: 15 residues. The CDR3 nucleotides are TGCAGTGCTAGAGATCGCCGCTTGTACCAAGAGACCCAGTACTTC. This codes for CSARDRRLYQETQYF.

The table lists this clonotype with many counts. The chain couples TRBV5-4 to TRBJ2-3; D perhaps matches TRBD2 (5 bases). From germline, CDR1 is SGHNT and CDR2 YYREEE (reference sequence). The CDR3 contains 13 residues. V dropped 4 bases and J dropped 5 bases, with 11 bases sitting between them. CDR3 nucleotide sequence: TGTGCCAGCAGCCCGCGGGTTGGAGATACGCAGTATTTT. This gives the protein CASSPRVGDTQYF.

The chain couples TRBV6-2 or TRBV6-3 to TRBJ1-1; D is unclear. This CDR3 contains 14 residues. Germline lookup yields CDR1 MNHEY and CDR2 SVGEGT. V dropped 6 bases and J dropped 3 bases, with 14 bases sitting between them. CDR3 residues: CASSDMHGDTEAFF. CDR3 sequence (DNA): TGTGCCAGCAGCGACATGCATGGGGACACTGAAGCTTTCTTT.

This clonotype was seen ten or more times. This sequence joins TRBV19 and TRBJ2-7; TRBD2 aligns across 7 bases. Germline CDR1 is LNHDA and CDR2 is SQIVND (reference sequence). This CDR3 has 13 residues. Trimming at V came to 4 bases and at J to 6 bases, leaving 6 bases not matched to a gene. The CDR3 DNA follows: TGTGCCAGTAGTACCGCCATAGCGGGCGAGCAGTACTTC. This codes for CASSTAIAGEQYF.

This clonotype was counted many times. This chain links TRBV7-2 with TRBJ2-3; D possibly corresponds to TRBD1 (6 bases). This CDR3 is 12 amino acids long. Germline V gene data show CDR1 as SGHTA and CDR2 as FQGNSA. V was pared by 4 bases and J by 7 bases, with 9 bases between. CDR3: CASSSGVNTQYF. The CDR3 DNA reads TGTGCCAGCAGCTCAGGGGTAAATACGCAGTATTTT.

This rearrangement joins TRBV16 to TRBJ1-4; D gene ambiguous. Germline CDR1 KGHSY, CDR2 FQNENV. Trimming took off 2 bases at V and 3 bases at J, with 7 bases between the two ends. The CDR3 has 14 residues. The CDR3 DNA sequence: TGTGCCAGCAGCCAAAGGAGCGCTAATGAAAAACTGTTTTTT. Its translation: CASSQRSANEKLFF.

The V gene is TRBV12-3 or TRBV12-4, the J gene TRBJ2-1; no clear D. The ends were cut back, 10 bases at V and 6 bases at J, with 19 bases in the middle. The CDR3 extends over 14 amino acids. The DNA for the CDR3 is TGTGCCACCCGTCCCTCCGGCCCAGTCAATGAGCAGTTCTTC. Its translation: CATRPSGPVNEQFF.

CDR3 protein: CSASTGQGTGELFF. Here the CDR3 DNA reads TGCAGTGCTAGTACGGGACAGGGGACCGGGGAGCTGTTTTTT. The genes are TRBV20-1 and TRBJ2-2, with 10 nucleotides matching TRBD1. Germline V gene data show CDR1 as DFQATT and CDR2 as SNEGSKA (reference sequence). V lost 3 bases, J lost 5 bases, and 3 bases stayed unmatched. CDR3 length: 14 residues.